Described below is a single T cell receptor (beta chain) sequence and its context. The V end was cut by 1 base, the J end by 0 bases, with 7 bases between. CDR1 is SGHNT and CDR2 is YENEEA in the germline V gene. The CDR3 consists of 15 residues. This specimen comes from a study of blood T cell repertoires in COVID-19. In the authors' methods: Reference gene primer amplification gave estimated nucleated cell counts. Sequencing was performed with immunoSEQ multiplex PCR; in TCRdb, only in-frame clones are kept and a portion is missing. V, J and clone size are those of that table, while D and trimming were read from the DNA. The table includes about 190,000 clones, about 88% detected once.

This sequence originates from a man in his late teens or twenties with active or convalescent COVID-19. This chain links TRBV11-3 with TRBJ2-1, with D maybe TRBD2 (5 bases). Sequencing was performed on peripheral blood. CDR3 residues: CASSLGLSSYNEQFF. The CDR3 DNA sequence: TGTGCCAGCAGCTTAGGACTAAGCTCCTACAATGAGCAGTTCTTC.